This is a list of T cell receptor beta chains from one sample in a study of CD8 T cells in ankylosing spondylitis. TCRdb fed the 5' RACE reads into MiXCR, producing one record per CDR3 protein. The table shows approximately 400,000 distinct CDR3 sequences, with 25% to 30% occurring only once. Source material: blood, either unsorted or a sorted T cell fraction (not recorded which). Receptors originate from a male donor with ankylosing spondylitis. CDR3s include the opening cysteine and the closing phenylalanine or tryptophan. D genes are given only for firm matches. Part of the rows lack a size; the others show once, few, many or a class for expanded clones.

v_call	j_call	d_call	clone_size	cdr3_aa	cdr3_nt
TRBV12-3/TRBV12-4	TRBJ1-4	-	few	CASSPTQIFNEKLFF	TGTGCCAGCAGTCCGACACAGATATTTAATGAAAAACTGTTTTTT
TRBV5-1	TRBJ2-7	-	few	CASSLGPAIAEQYF	TGCGCCAGCAGCTTGGGCCCCGCTATCGCCGAGCAGTACTTC
TRBV20-1	TRBJ2-1	-	-	CSANPRKLNNEQFF	TGCAGTGCTAACCCACGAAAACTCAACAATGAGCAGTTCTTC
TRBV6-2/TRBV6-3	TRBJ1-1	TRBD1	-	CASSLTGIAEAFF	TGTGCCAGCAGTCTGACAGGGATCGCTGAAGCTTTCTTT
TRBV6-1	TRBJ1-1	TRBD1	few	CASTVDRGNTEAFF	TGTGCCAGCACCGTTGACAGGGGCAACACTGAAGCTTTCTTT
TRBV2	TRBJ2-5	TRBD1	-	CASKDRVETQYF	TGTGCCAGCAAGGACAGGGTTGAGACCCAGTACTTC
TRBV12-3/TRBV12-4	TRBJ1-5	-	-	CASSPTEGNQPQHF	TGTGCCAGCAGCCCTACAGAGGGCAATCAGCCCCAGCATTTT
TRBV28	TRBJ2-3	-	few	CASRLGWRTDTQYF	TGTGCCAGCAGACTAGGGTGGCGCACAGATACGCAGTATTTT
TRBV6-5	TRBJ1-2	TRBD1	few	CASSLRDREVNYGYTF	TGTGCCAGCAGTCTACGGGACAGAGAAGTCAACTATGGCTACACCTTC
TRBV3-1	TRBJ1-3	-	-	CASSQPGRNTIYF	TGTGCCAGCAGCCAGCCGGGGCGAAACACCATATATTTT
TRBV15	TRBJ2-3	TRBD2	few	CATSRLAGATDTQYF	TGTGCCACCAGCAGGCTAGCGGGTGCCACAGATACGCAGTATTTT
TRBV13	TRBJ2-2	TRBD1	-	CASRSQGAGELFF	TGTGCCAGCAGGTCACAGGGGGCCGGGGAGCTGTTTTTT
TRBV28	TRBJ1-1	-	-	CASSRQLRNTEAFF	TGTGCCAGCAGTCGCCAACTCCGGAACACTGAAGCTTTCTTT
TRBV24-1	TRBJ1-1	-	few	CATRGFEGGHTEAFF	TGTGCCACCAGGGGTTTTGAGGGTGGGCACACTGAAGCTTTCTTT
TRBV5-1	TRBJ2-7	TRBD1	few	CASSTVPDRAIYEQYF	TGCGCCAGCAGCACCGTGCCGGACAGGGCTATCTACGAGCAGTACTTC
TRBV5-5	TRBJ2-3	-	few	CASSLLGGSTDTQYF	TGTGCCAGCAGCTTGCTTGGGGGGAGCACAGATACGCAGTATTTT
TRBV18	TRBJ2-1	TRBD2	-	CASSPRLAGELNEQFF	TGTGCCAGCTCACCAAGGCTAGCGGGGGAGTTGAATGAGCAGTTCTTC
TRBV5-1	TRBJ2-1	TRBD1	-	CASSVPGQNNEQFF	TGCGCCAGCAGCGTCCCGGGACAGAACAATGAGCAGTTCTTC
TRBV28	TRBJ2-3	-	few	CASSSMTDTQYF	TGTGCCAGCAGTTCGATGACAGATACGCAGTATTTT
TRBV5-1	TRBJ2-2	TRBD2	many	CASIKGLAGNGNTGELFF	TGCGCCAGCATTAAGGGCCTAGCGGGCAACGGAAACACCGGGGAGCTGTTTTTT
TRBV5-6	TRBJ2-1	-	few	CASSLPPNEQFF	TGTGCCAGCAGCCTCCCCCCCAATGAGCAGTTCTTC
TRBV11-2	TRBJ2-1	-	-	CASSPPYLPYNEQFF	TGTGCCAGCAGCCCACCTTATTTACCCTACAATGAGCAGTTCTTC
TRBV7-2	TRBJ1-6	-	-	CASSQRANSPLHF	TGTGCCAGCAGCCAGAGGGCGAATTCACCCCTCCACTTT
TRBV7-6	TRBJ1-3	-	-	CASSLARAGTDTIYF	TGTGCCAGCAGCTTAGCTCGCGCAGGCACGGATACCATATATTTT
TRBV20-1	TRBJ2-1	TRBD2	-	CSTPFLAGRVEQFF	TGCAGTACCCCGTTCCTAGCGGGACGGGTTGAGCAGTTCTTC
TRBV7-8	TRBJ2-3	-	-	CASSLVVRVGTDTQYF	TGTGCCAGCAGCTTAGTCGTCAGGGTAGGCACAGATACGCAGTATTTT
TRBV18	TRBJ2-1	TRBD1	few	CASSRQGRGEQFF	TGTGCCAGCTCACGACAGGGAAGGGGTGAGCAGTTCTTC
TRBV5-1	TRBJ2-2	-	-	CASSWTAGELFF	TGCGCCAGCAGCTGGACGGCCGGGGAGCTGTTTTTT
TRBV6-2/TRBV6-3	TRBJ2-1	-	-	CASSIPWRSYNEQFF	TGTGCCAGCAGTATTCCCTGGAGATCCTACAATGAGCAGTTCTTC
TRBV10-3	TRBJ1-2	TRBD1	-	CAISEQTGNYGYTF	TGTGCCATCAGTGAGCAGACAGGGAACTATGGCTACACCTTC
TRBV20-1	TRBJ2-3	-	few	CSARSPGFEQYF	TGCAGTGCTAGGAGTCCTGGCTTTGAGCAGTATTTT
TRBV11-2	TRBJ1-2	-	-	CASSLPSGSNYGYTF	TGTGCCAGCAGCTTACCGTCAGGTTCTAACTATGGCTACACCTTC
TRBV7-8	TRBJ2-2	TRBD2	-	CASSSLAVTNTGELFF	TGTGCCAGCAGCTCACTAGCGGTAACGAACACCGGGGAGCTGTTTTTT
TRBV15	TRBJ2-2	TRBD2	-	CATRPLAGGTGELFF	TGTGCCACCAGACCGCTAGCGGGGGGAACCGGGGAGCTGTTTTTT
TRBV12-3/TRBV12-4	TRBJ1-5	-	few	CASSPSGGDSNQPQHF	TGTGCCAGCAGCCCCTCTGGGGGGGATAGCAATCAGCCCCAGCATTTT
TRBV10-3	TRBJ2-2	TRBD1	few	CATSQQGEKNGELFF	TGTGCCACGTCGCAACAGGGGGAGAAGAACGGGGAGCTGTTTTTT
TRBV10-1	TRBJ2-7	TRBD1	few	CASSSGQGAREQYF	TGCGCCAGCAGTTCGGGACAGGGGGCTCGTGAGCAGTACTTC
TRBV5-1	TRBJ2-3	TRBD1	-	CASRKQGASTDTQYF	TGCGCCAGCAGGAAACAGGGGGCTAGCACAGATACGCAGTATTTT
TRBV10-3	TRBJ2-1	TRBD2	-	CAIMSGTSLYNEQFF	TGTGCCATCATGTCCGGGACTAGCCTTTACAATGAGCAGTTCTTC
TRBV20-1	TRBJ2-1	-	few	CSASKLRNEQFF	TGCAGTGCTAGTAAGCTACGCAATGAGCAGTTCTTC
TRBV6-2/TRBV6-3	TRBJ2-1	TRBD2	few	CASTDSLAGFPNPNEQFF	TGTGCCAGCACCGACTCGCTAGCGGGATTCCCCAATCCCAATGAGCAGTTCTTC
TRBV5-1	TRBJ2-3	TRBD2	many	CASSSTLAGLTDTQYF	TGCGCCAGCAGTTCAACACTAGCGGGCCTTACAGATACGCAGTATTTT
TRBV5-1	TRBJ2-1	TRBD2	few	CASSLVVGGGNEQFF	TGCGCCAGCAGCTTGGTGGTAGGCGGGGGCAATGAGCAGTTCTTC
TRBV5-1	TRBJ2-2	TRBD2	few	CASSLSGLAGDGTGELFF	TGCGCCAGCAGCTTATCGGGACTAGCGGGAGATGGGACCGGGGAGCTGTTTTTT
TRBV6-5	TRBJ2-6	-	few	CASSYNGGNGANVLTF	TGTGCCAGCAGTTACAATGGGGGAAATGGGGCCAACGTCCTGACTTTC
TRBV5-1	TRBJ2-3	-	-	CASSLEMTGATDTQYF	TGCGCCAGCAGCTTGGAAATGACAGGTGCCACAGATACGCAGTATTTT
TRBV11-2	TRBJ2-7	TRBD2	few	CASSLVTSGRANLKYEQYF	TGTGCCAGCAGCTTAGTTACTAGCGGGAGGGCTAACCTGAAATACGAGCAGTACTTC
TRBV2	TRBJ2-1	-	few	CASSDGPRYNEQFF	TGTGCCAGCAGTGACGGGCCCCGTTACAATGAGCAGTTCTTC
TRBV20-1	TRBJ1-2	TRBD1	many	CSALGQIDYGYTF	TGCAGTGCCCTGGGACAGATAGACTATGGCTACACCTTC
TRBV7-2	TRBJ2-2	TRBD2	-	CASSPSGRITGELFF	TGTGCCAGCAGCCCTAGCGGGAGGATCACCGGGGAGCTGTTTTTT
TRBV20-1	TRBJ1-1	TRBD1	-	CSARRDRALEAFF	TGCAGTGCACGCCGGGACAGGGCCCTTGAAGCTTTCTTT
TRBV29-1	TRBJ2-3	-	few	CSGTGLPGDTQYF	TGCAGCGGCACGGGACTCCCGGGAGATACGCAGTATTTT
TRBV29-1	TRBJ1-1	-	-	CTVSRANTEAFF	TGCACCGTCTCTCGAGCTAACACTGAAGCTTTCTTT
TRBV20-1	TRBJ1-5	TRBD1	few	CSARDLGTGKYQPQHF	TGCAGTGCTAGAGATCTCGGGACAGGGAAATATCAGCCCCAGCATTTT
TRBV7-9	TRBJ2-3	-	-	CASSLNWADTQYF	TGTGCCAGCAGCTTAAACTGGGCAGATACGCAGTATTTT
TRBV3-1	TRBJ2-1	-	once	CASSQDLPWGRTNNEQFF	TGTGCCAGCAGCCAAGATTTACCTTGGGGAAGAACAAACAATGAGCAGTTCTTC
TRBV5-1	TRBJ2-7	-	few	CASSTDRNEQYF	TGCGCCAGCAGCACTGACAGAAACGAGCAGTACTTC
TRBV6-1	TRBJ2-1	TRBD1	few	CASSLTGKSSYNEQFF	TGTGCCAGCAGTCTGACAGGGAAAAGCTCCTACAATGAGCAGTTCTTC
TRBV2	TRBJ2-3	-	-	CASSGGLPSGTQYF	TGTGCCAGCAGTGGCGGACTCCCCTCGGGTACGCAGTATTTT
TRBV5-1	TRBJ2-3	-	few	CASSSARPRNTQYF	TGCGCCAGCAGCTCGGCTCGACCCCGGAATACGCAGTATTTT